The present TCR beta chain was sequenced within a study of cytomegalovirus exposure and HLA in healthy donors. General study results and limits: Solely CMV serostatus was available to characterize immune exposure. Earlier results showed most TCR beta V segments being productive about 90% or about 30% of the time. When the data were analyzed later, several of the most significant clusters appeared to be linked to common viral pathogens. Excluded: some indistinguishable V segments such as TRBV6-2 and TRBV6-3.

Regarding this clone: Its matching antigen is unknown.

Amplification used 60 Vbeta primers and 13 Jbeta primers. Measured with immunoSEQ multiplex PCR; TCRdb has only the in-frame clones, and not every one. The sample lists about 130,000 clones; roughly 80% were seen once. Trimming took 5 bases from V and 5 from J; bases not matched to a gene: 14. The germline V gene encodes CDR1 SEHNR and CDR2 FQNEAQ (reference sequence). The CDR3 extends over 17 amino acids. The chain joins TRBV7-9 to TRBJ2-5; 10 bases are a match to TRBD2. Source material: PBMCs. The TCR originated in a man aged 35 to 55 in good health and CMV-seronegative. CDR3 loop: CASSPPSGRVGGETQYF. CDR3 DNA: TGTGCCAGCAGCCCCCCTAGCGGGAGAGTGGGGGGGGAGACCCAGTACTTC.